This T cell receptor (beta chain) was documented in a study of blood T cells in healthy people across ages. Looking at the study overall: In model experiments, template switching was able to capture about one barcoded beta molecule for every two T cells that were present.

A note on this clonotype: Antigen: not known.

The germline V gene has CDR1 DFQATT and CDR2 SNEGSKA (reference sequence). Trimming removed 4 bases at V and 6 bases at J, with 19 bases between. The CDR3 covers 16 residues. Findings and caveats of the study: Diversity estimated from one million T cells was considered an underestimate. The study lacked donor CMV status, which possibly confounded expanded clonotype changes.

A second PCR of about 7 to 12 cycles used a sample-barcoded 5' primer and a J-beta primer mix. Researchers report that a template-switch adaptor with 12 random nucleotides tagged each cDNA molecule. TCRdb re-called the 5' RACE reads through MiXCR, storing one row per CDR3 protein. The sample lists 1.5 million to 2 million distinct CDR3 sequences, just under 50% occurring once. Material: blood. The gene calls are TRBV20-1 and TRBJ1-6, with a weak D call TRBD1 (6 bases). The origin of this receptor is a woman aged 35 to 49 in good health. The CDR3 sequence is CSAINQGTVPNSPLHF. The CDR3 nucleotides are TGCAGTGCTATTAATCAGGGGACGGTTCCTAATTCACCCCTCCACTTT.